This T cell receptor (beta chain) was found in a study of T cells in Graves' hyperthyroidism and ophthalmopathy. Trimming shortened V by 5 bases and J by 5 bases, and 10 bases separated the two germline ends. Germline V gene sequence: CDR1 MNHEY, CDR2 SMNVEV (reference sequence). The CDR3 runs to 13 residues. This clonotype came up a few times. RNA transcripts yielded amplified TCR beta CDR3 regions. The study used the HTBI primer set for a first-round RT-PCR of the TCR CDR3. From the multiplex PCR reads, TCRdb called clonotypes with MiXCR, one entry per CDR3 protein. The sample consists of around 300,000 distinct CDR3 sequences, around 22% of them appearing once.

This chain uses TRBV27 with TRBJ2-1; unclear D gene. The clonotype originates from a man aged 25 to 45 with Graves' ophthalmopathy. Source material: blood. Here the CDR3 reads CASSPNGDNEQFF. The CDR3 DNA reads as TGTGCCAGCAGTCCGAATGGGGACAATGAGCAGTTCTTC.